The sequence of this T cell receptor (beta chain) was determined in a study of PD-1 blockade in classical Hodgkin lymphoma. Findings and caveats of the study: Compared with healthy donors, newly diagnosed patients reportedly showed lower baseline TCR diversity. Prior therapy or disease activity may underlie the repertoire differences, whose causes remain undefined.

The time point here: cycle 4 day 1 (C4D1), after less than 7 weeks of nivolumab. Each and every patient relapsed after autologous stem cell transplantation, and patients got differing brentuximab vedotin exposure. A remark on this clone: No antigen is known for it.

Profiling relied on immunoSEQ multiplex PCR, and the TCRdb table lists in-frame clones only, not all of them. The repertoire holds about 94,000 clones, with about 92% as singletons. Germline CDR1 is MNHEY and CDR2 is SVGAGI. The V gene lost 1 base and the J gene lost 3 bases, with 10 bases spanning the gap. This CDR3 contains 14 residues. The V and J genes are TRBV6-5 and TRBJ2-7; D may be TRBD1 (5 bases). This receptor was identified in a human donor with classical Hodgkin lymphoma. Sample: peripheral blood mononuclear cells (PBMCs), taken before the fourth cycle of nivolumab. CDR3 nucleotides: TGTGCCAGCAGTTACTACGGCAGGGACTACGAGCAGTACTTC. Protein: CASSYYGRDYEQYF.